Each of the 29 T cell receptor beta chains below was sequenced from the same sample in a study of T cell responses to AZD1222 COVID-19 vaccine. The protocol was immunoSEQ multiplex PCR, while the TCRdb copy is restricted to in-frame clones and leaves out a portion. The top ten hold 3% to 3.5% of the sample, which has 90,000 to 120,000 clones, around nine tenths seen once. The specimen was peripheral blood, collected on day 0 of AZD1222 vaccination. These receptors originate from an adult in good health.

V usage is TRBV7-3 and J usage is TRBJ2-5; D remains unclear. The CDR3 length is 13 residues. Trimming took 5 bases from V and 5 from J, leaving 12 bases between them. The germline gives CDR1 SGHTA, CDR2 FQGTGA. CDR3 nucleotides: TGTGCCAGCAGCGTTAGGATCGCCGAGACCCAGTACTTC. It is translated as CASSVRIAETQYF.

This clone has a single count. This rearrangement joins TRBV6-2 or TRBV6-3 to TRBJ1-2; no reliable D call. Germline V gene sequence: CDR1 MNHEY, CDR2 SVGEGT. Deletions cut 2 bases from V and 4 bases from J, with 8 bases between. The CDR3 totals 13 residues. The CDR3 spells CASSYAGAYGYTF. Here the CDR3 DNA reads TGTGCCAGCAGTTACGCGGGAGCCTATGGCTACACCTTC.

The J gene is TRBJ2-7, the V gene TRBV7-9; 8 bases map to TRBD1. Trimming removed 5 bases from V and 5 bases from J; junction bases left unmatched: 11. The CDR3 covers 15 residues. Germline V gene data show CDR1 as SEHNR and CDR2 as FQNEAQ (reference sequence). In DNA, the CDR3 is TGTGCCAGCAGCACATTAACAGGGGGAGGCGACGAGCAGTACTTC. This translates into CASSTLTGGGDEQYF. The full variable domain, its missing parts supplied by reference TRBV7-9 and TRBJ2-7, is DTGVSQNPRHKITKRGQNVTFRCDPISEHNRLYWYRQTLGQGPEFLTYFQNEAQLEKSRLLSDRFSAERPKGSFSTLEIQRTEQGDSAMYLCASSTLTGGGDEQYFGPGTRLTVT.

V is TRBV9 and J is TRBJ2-2; 7 bases are a match to TRBD2. Germline loops: CDR1 SGDLS, CDR2 YYNGEE. With 2 bases clipped from V and 2 bases from J, the junction kept 6 bases outside the gene matches. The CDR3 contains 16 residues. The CDR3 here is CASSVSAGSNTGELFF. CDR3 nucleotide sequence: TGTGCCAGCAGCGTGTCAGCGGGGTCAAACACCGGGGAGCTGTTTTTT.

This chain links TRBV9 with TRBJ1-6; D gene ambiguous. The CDR3 runs 14 residues. Trimming cost V 2 bases and J 8 bases, with 11 bases left between them. Germline V gene sequence: CDR1 SGDLS, CDR2 YYNGEE. CDR3 sequence (DNA): TGTGCCAGCAGCGTGGGCAGCTCCTATTCACCCCTCCACTTT. This gives the protein CASSVGSSYSPLHF.

The V call is TRBV4-3, the J call TRBJ2-7; unclear D gene. This CDR3 is built from 14 residues. The V gene's germline CDR1 is LGHNA and CDR2 YSLEER. Trimming removed 4 bases at V and 1 base at J, with 11 bases between. CDR3 nucleotides: TGCGCCAGCAGCCTAAGGGTTTGGTCCTACGAGCAGTACTTC. It translates to CASSLRVWSYEQYF.

The V call is TRBV4-1, the J call TRBJ1-6; 9 bases are shared with TRBD1. CDR1 is MGHRA and CDR2 is YSYEKL in the germline V gene. This CDR3 spans 16 amino acids. V lost 2 bases, J lost 7 bases, and 6 bases stayed unmatched. CDR3 sequence (DNA): TGCGCCAGCAGCCAACCAGGGACAGGGACGAATTCACCCCTCCACTTT. The encoded protein is CASSQPGTGTNSPLHF.

The CDR3 region is CASSLVKGESPLHF. The DNA of the CDR3 is TGCGCCAGCAGCCTAGTGAAGGGGGAATCACCCCTCCACTTT. J is TRBJ1-6 and V is TRBV4-3; D may be TRBD1 (6 bases). The V gene's germline CDR1 is LGHNA and CDR2 YSLEER. CDR3 length: 14 amino acids. The V gene lost 4 bases and the J gene lost 10 bases, with 14 bases spanning the gap.

This clone was recorded many times. The rearrangement links TRBV6-2 or TRBV6-3 to TRBJ1-5, with D unclear. This CDR3 contains 13 residues. CDR1 and CDR2 from the germline V gene are MNHEY and SVGEGT. The germline V and J ends were trimmed by 2 bases and 8 bases, with 10 bases remaining between them. This CDR3 is CASSYDLMKPQHF. The CDR3 DNA sequence: TGTGCCAGCAGTTACGACCTCATGAAGCCCCAGCATTTT.

The chain links TRBV7-3 to TRBJ2-1, with 7 bases fitting TRBD2. Per germline, CDR1 SGHTA and CDR2 FQGTGA. This CDR3 spans 15 amino acids. V shed 5 bases and J 6 bases; nucleotides not matched to a gene: 10. The CDR3 here is CASSLGTGGFNEQFF. Here the CDR3 DNA reads TGTGCCAGCAGCCTGGGAACCGGGGGGTTCAATGAGCAGTTCTTC.

V and J are TRBV4-1 and TRBJ1-1; D is ambiguous. The CDR3 consists of 17 residues. Germline V gene lookup returns CDR1 MGHRA and CDR2 YSYEKL. V was pared by 1 base and J by 4 bases, with 19 bases between. CDR3 DNA: TGCGCCAGCAGCCAAGTGGGGTTGCGCGTTTCCGGCACTGAAGCTTTCTTT. Protein product: CASSQVGLRVSGTEAFF.

V gene TRBV6-6 combines with J gene TRBJ1-1; TRBD1 is a possible D gene (6 bases). V was trimmed by 10 bases and J by 7 bases, leaving 22 bases between them. CDR1 and CDR2 from the germline V gene are MNHNY and SVGAGI (reference sequence). The CDR3 contains 14 residues. The CDR3 DNA reads as TGTGCCACCACCCCCGCCGGCAGGGGAGATGAAGCTTTCTTT. Amino acid sequence: CATTPAGRGDEAFF.

This chain links TRBV18 with TRBJ1-1, with no clear D. The germline V and J ends were trimmed by 8 bases and 3 bases, with 13 bases remaining between them. CDR3 length equals 13 residues. In germline, CDR1 is KGHSH, CDR2 LQKENI. The CDR3 nucleotides read TGTGCCAGCCTGGGTTCGGAGGACACTGAAGCTTTCTTT. This sequence encodes CASLGSEDTEAFF.

J is TRBJ2-3 and V is TRBV9, with unresolved D. The V and J ends lost 0 bases and 0 bases respectively, with 8 bases between them. This CDR3 region has 15 residues. Germline V gene sequence: CDR1 SGDLS, CDR2 YYNGEE. The CDR3 reads CASSVEPLSTDTQYF. CDR3 nucleotide sequence: TGTGCCAGCAGCGTAGAACCCTTGAGCACAGATACGCAGTATTTT.

The rearrangement joins TRBV18 to TRBJ1-1; D uncertain. V was cut by 3 bases and J by 1 base, with 6 bases left in between. CDR1 is KGHSH, CDR2 LQKENI, per germline. The CDR3 length is 13 residues. The CDR3: CASSPDGNTEAFF. CDR3 coding DNA: TGTGCCAGCTCACCGGATGGGAACACTGAAGCTTTCTTT.

J is TRBJ2-1 and V is TRBV6-5; 7 nucleotides align to TRBD2. V trimming: 0 bases; J trimming: 6 bases; junction bases outside the gene matches: 5. CDR3 length: 15 amino acids. Germline CDR1 MNHEY, CDR2 SVGAGI. The DNA for the CDR3 is TGTGCCAGCAGTTACTCGAGGCAGCGGGGCAATGAGCAGTTCTTC. Translating gives CASSYSRQRGNEQFF.

The chain links TRBV4-2 to TRBJ2-7, with a tentative D call TRBD1 (6 bases). The CDR3 runs 14 residues. V gave up 2 bases and J gave up 2 bases, with 10 bases separating them. CDR1 is LGHNA and CDR2 is YNFKEQ in the germline V gene. The CDR3 region is CASSQRAGAYEQYF. The CDR3 DNA reads TGTGCCAGCAGCCAAAGGGCAGGGGCCTACGAGCAGTACTTC.

V gene TRBV19 combines with J gene TRBJ2-5; D unclear. Trimming pared 3 bases from V and 0 bases from J, leaving 17 bases between. The CDR3 has 17 residues. Germline loops: CDR1 LNHDA, CDR2 SQIVND (reference sequence). The CDR3 nucleotides read TGTGCCAGTAGTATTCTTCCTAGAGGAACGTACCAAGAGACCCAGTACTTC. Residues: CASSILPRGTYQETQYF.

The chain recombines TRBV11-2 with TRBJ2-5; perhaps TRBD1 as D (6 bases). Germline lookup yields CDR1 SGHAT and CDR2 FQNNGV. With 0 bases removed from V and 1 base from J, the gap between germline ends came to 12 bases. This CDR3 is 16 amino acids long. The DNA for the CDR3 is TGTGCCAGCAGCTTAGATCCCGCAGGGGCCCAAGAGACCCAGTACTTC. Its protein is CASSLDPAGAQETQYF.

Worth noting for this clone: It is likely a read error, because the conserved phenylalanine at the end of the CDR3 is missing. Because the CDR3's place on the DNA is in doubt, the DNA is left out and the CDR3 is given as listed by TCRdb. The chain has TRBV7-9 and TRBJ2-7; TRBD2, as called in the table, went unchecked against the DNA. Germline loops: CDR1 SEHNR, CDR2 FQNEAQ (reference sequence). The CDR3 length equals 13 residues, ends included. CDR3 protein: CASSLVAGRGYQI.

V and J are TRBV7-2 and TRBJ1-4, with TRBD1 as a possible D gene (5 bases). The CDR3 covers 13 residues. The V gene lost 5 bases and the J gene lost 8 bases, with 12 bases spanning the gap. Per germline, CDR1 SGHTA and CDR2 FQGNSA. CDR3 DNA: TGTGCCAGCAGCCAGGGCCAGGGAGAAAAACTGTTTTTT. It codes for CASSQGQGEKLFF.

The J gene is TRBJ1-2, the V gene TRBV6-1; tentatively, D is TRBD1 (5 bases). Trimming pared 2 bases from V and 4 bases from J, leaving 14 bases between. Germline values: CDR1 MNHNS, CDR2 SASEGT. The CDR3 runs to 15 residues. The CDR3 reads CASSESLQAPYGYTF. CDR3 coding DNA: TGTGCCAGCAGTGAAAGCTTACAGGCTCCCTATGGCTACACCTTC.

V usage is TRBV19 and J usage is TRBJ1-5, with TRBD1 as a possible D gene (6 bases). CDR1 and CDR2 (germline): LNHDA, SQIVND (reference sequence). This CDR3 region has 13 residues. Trimming pared 1 base from V and 10 bases from J, leaving 11 bases between. The DNA of the CDR3 is TGTGCCAGTAGTATAGGACAGGATTTTCCCCAGCATTTT. Translated: CASSIGQDFPQHF.

CDR3 in DNA: TGTGCCACCAGTGATTTCTCGGCTAGCGGGGGGTGGGCCCAGTACTTC. Translating it yields CATSDFSASGGWAQYF. The chain is built from TRBV24-1 and TRBJ2-5, with 11 bases fitting TRBD2. This CDR3 contains 16 residues. CDR1 and CDR2 from the germline V gene are KGHDR and SFDVKD. V lost 1 base and J lost 9; bases outside the gene matches: 9.

The chain couples TRBV2 to TRBJ1-1, with D possibly TRBD1 on 5 matching bases. The length of the CDR3 is 14 residues. Per the germline V gene, CDR1 is SNHLY and CDR2 is FYNNEI. V was cut by 2 bases and J by 0 bases, with 7 bases left in between. CDR3 DNA sequence: TGTGCCAGCAGTGAAAGGGGCTTGAACACTGAAGCTTTCTTT. Its translation is CASSERGLNTEAFF.

The chain is built from TRBV2 and TRBJ2-6; D is unresolved. CDR3 length equals 15 residues. V was shortened by 6 bases and J by 1 base, with 10 bases between the two germline ends. Germline values: CDR1 SNHLY, CDR2 FYNNEI. CDR3 nucleotide sequence: TGTGCCAGCAGGGCTGGACGATCTGGGGCCAACGTCCTGACTTTC. Translating gives CASRAGRSGANVLTF.

The gene calls are TRBV10-3 and TRBJ1-1, with D unresolved. Trimming cost V 6 bases and J 5 bases, with 16 bases left between them. The CDR3 is made up of 14 amino acids. From germline, CDR1 is ENHRY and CDR2 SYGVKD. The CDR3 protein is CAISTGIRGTEAFF. The DNA of the CDR3 is TGTGCCATCAGCACCGGGATTAGAGGTACTGAAGCTTTCTTT.

The gene calls are TRBV7-9 and TRBJ1-5, with a tentative D call TRBD1 (5 bases). Germline V gene lookup returns CDR1 SEHNR and CDR2 FQNEAQ (reference sequence). The CDR3 spans 15 residues. The V and J ends lost 0 bases and 3 bases respectively, with 9 bases between them. The CDR3 bases are TGTGCCAGCAGCTTAGCCGCGGGGGTCAATCAGCCCCAGCATTTT. This codes for CASSLAAGVNQPQHF.

V and J are TRBV9 and TRBJ1-2; possible D gene TRBD1, 5 bases. The germline gives CDR1 SGDLS, CDR2 YYNGEE. The germline V and J ends were trimmed by 0 bases and 4 bases, with 16 bases remaining between them. The CDR3 has 16 residues. CDR3 nucleotides: TGTGCCAGCAGCGTAGGAGGGGCGGGCATACCCTATGGCTACACCTTC. Encoded protein: CASSVGGAGIPYGYTF.